Below are 5 T cell receptor beta chains sequenced from a single sample in a study of identical twins (dated by TCRdb to the mid-2010s). The library was made by 5' RACE. Reads for this sample came from an Illumina HiSeq 2000. TCRdb handled the public reads itself, with Q25 trimming in fastp and clone calling in MiXCR, and kept productive beta chains. All rows with the same CDR3 protein become a single entry with the most common DNA and genes. The table for this sample lists roughly 630,000 distinct CDR3 sequences; roughly 7.2% of them were counted only once. The ten largest clones capture 1.6% of the sample. This sample was shared with a second study, whose subject was yellow fever vaccine responses in identical twins.

Sequencing was done on a sample of PBMCs. These receptors were taken from a young woman in good health.

The sample holds a few counts of this clonotype. V usage is TRBV6-1 and J usage is TRBJ2-2; TRBD1 matches 10 bases. V dropped 5 bases and J dropped 6; count of bases not matched to a gene: 6. CDR1 and CDR2 from the germline V gene are MNHNS and SASEGT. CDR3 size: 15 residues. The CDR3 DNA reads TGTGCCAGCAGTCAAGGGACAGGGGTGGCCGGGGAGCTGTTTTTT. Its protein product is CASSQGTGVAGELFF.

This clonotype occurred many times. This chain connects TRBV20-1 to TRBJ1-6, with D possibly being TRBD1 (6 bases). Trimming removed 6 bases from V and 8 bases from J, with 17 bases in between. Germline V gives CDR1 DFQATT, CDR2 SNEGSKA (reference sequence). The CDR3 has 14 amino acids. DNA of the CDR3: TGCAGTGCACCCCGGGACACCCTGGATTCACCCCTCCACTTT. Protein: CSAPRDTLDSPLHF.

This clonotype was found many times. The J gene is TRBJ2-7, the V gene TRBV9; D not resolved. V was pared by 4 bases and J by 0 bases, with 11 bases between. The CDR3 is made up of 14 amino acids. Germline V gives CDR1 SGDLS, CDR2 YYNGEE. CDR3 sequence (DNA): TGTGCCAGCAGCCCCAGGCAGAGCTCCTACGAGCAGTACTTC. As protein: CASSPRQSSYEQYF.

The chain recombines TRBV6-1 with TRBJ1-4; possible D gene TRBD1, 5 bases. CDR1 and CDR2 (germline): MNHNS, SASEGT. The CDR3 is 15 amino acids. Trimming took off 7 bases at V and 0 bases at J, with 12 bases between the two ends. CDR3 nucleotides: TGTGCCAGCACTCGTGGGGGTGCAACTAATGAAAAACTGTTTTTT. This sequence encodes CASTRGGATNEKLFF.

This clonotype has more than one count but fewer than ten. V usage is TRBV20-1 and J usage is TRBJ1-1; D call uncertain. The CDR3 has 14 residues. V dropped 3 bases and J dropped 4 bases, with 15 bases sitting between them. Germline assignment: CDR1 DFQATT and CDR2 SNEGSKA (reference sequence). DNA of the CDR3: TGCAGTGCTAGTCGGGGATCCGCGCTCACTGAAGCTTTCTTT. As protein: CSASRGSALTEAFF.